Each of the 17 T cell receptor beta chains below was sequenced from the same sample in a study of blood T cells in healthy people across ages. Using a J-beta primer mix together with a sample-barcoded 5' primer, a second PCR was run for roughly 6 to 12 cycles. TCRdb re-called the 5' RACE reads through MiXCR, storing one row per CDR3 protein. The sample includes hundreds of thousands of distinct CDR3 sequences, over 45% of them seen just once. Sequenced input: blood. The receptors originated from a man between 25 and 39 years old in good health.

The CDR3: CASSMTGTGDTGELFF. The CDR3 nucleotides read TGCGCCAGCAGCATGACCGGGACAGGAGACACCGGGGAGCTGTTTTTT. The chain employs TRBV5-1 and TRBJ2-2, with 8 positions matching TRBD1. The CDR3 loop spans 16 amino acids. The V gene end was trimmed by 4 bases and the J gene end by 3 bases; junction bases not matched to a gene: 8. Germline V gene lookup returns CDR1 SGHRS and CDR2 YFSETQ.

This clonotype was observed a few times. The chain joins TRBV6-1 to TRBJ1-6; D call uncertain. The CDR3 is made up of 16 amino acids. Germline V gives CDR1 MNHNS, CDR2 SASEGT. V was pared by 4 bases and J by 7 bases, with 17 bases between. The CDR3 region has the DNA TGTGCCAGCAGTGCCGAGCGGGTCCCTAAGAATTCACCCCTCCACTTT. As protein: CASSAERVPKNSPLHF.

This clonotype was counted once. The chain joins TRBV18 to TRBJ2-1; D is unresolved. The CDR3 length is 13 residues. V was clipped by 1 base and J by 9 bases, with 10 bases between them. In germline, CDR1 is KGHSH, CDR2 LQKENI. The CDR3 sequence: CASSPRKDAEQFF. DNA of the CDR3: TGTGCCAGCTCACCACGTAAGGATGCTGAGCAGTTCTTC. The variable domain in full, with the rest retrieved from reference TRBV18 and TRBJ2-1, is NAGVMQNPRHLVRRRGQEARLRCSPMKGHSHVYWYRQLPEEGLKFMVYLQKENIIDESGMPKERFSAEFPKEGPSILRIQQVVRGDSAAYFCASSPRKDAEQFFGPGTRLTVL.

The genes are TRBV28 and TRBJ2-7, with TRBD1 matching 7 bases. V trimming: 3 bases; J trimming: 5 bases; junction bases outside the gene matches: 7. The CDR3 spans 14 residues. Germline V gives CDR1 MDHEN, CDR2 SYDVKM. CDR3 sequence: CASSLSPGGNEQYF. The CDR3 region has the DNA TGTGCCAGCAGTTTGAGTCCAGGGGGTAACGAGCAGTACTTC.

This clonotype occurred a few times. The CDR3 sequence: CASSLGLAGEVGDTQYF. CDR3 DNA: TGTGCCAGCAGCTTAGGTCTGGCGGGGGAGGTTGGAGATACGCAGTATTTT. This chain joins TRBV7-6 and TRBJ2-3; 7 bases match TRBD2. Germline CDR1 is SGHVS and CDR2 is FNYEAQ. Losses at the gene ends were 1 base for V and 5 bases for J; bases not matched to a gene: 12. The length of the CDR3 is 17 residues. Full variable domain (remainder filled in from reference TRBV7-6 and TRBJ2-3): GAGVSQSPRYKVTKRGQDVALRCDPISGHVSLYWYRQALGQGPEFLTYFNYEAQQDKSGLPNDRFSAERPEGSISTLTIQRTEQRDSAMYRCASSLGLAGEVGDTQYFGPGTRLTVL.

In regard to this clonotype: A read error is possible here, since a much larger clone lies one base away. The chain has TRBV5-8 and TRBJ2-1; TRBD2 might be the D (5 bases). The CDR3 is 15 residues long. CDR1 and CDR2 (germline): SGHTS, YDEGEE. For the CDR3, the DNA is TGTGCCGGCAGCTTAAGCGGCTACTCCTACAATGAGCAGTTCTTC. Its protein is CAGSLSGYSYNEQFF.

This clonotype was detected once. This chain connects TRBV9 to TRBJ2-7; TRBD2 matches 8 bases. Germline values: CDR1 SGDLS, CDR2 YYNGEE. V dropped 0 bases and J dropped 2; count of bases not matched to a gene: 13. The CDR3 runs 18 residues. CDR3: CASSVGSTSGALAYEQYF. The DNA of the CDR3 is TGTGCCAGCAGCGTAGGTAGTACTAGCGGAGCACTGGCCTACGAGCAGTACTTC. Using reference TRBV9 and TRBJ2-7 for the parts outside the CDR3, the full variable domain is DSGVTQTPKHLITATGQRVTLRCSPRSGDLSVYWYQQSLDQGLQFLIQYYNGEERAKGNILERFSAQQFPDLHSELNLSSLELGDSALYFCASSVGSTSGALAYEQYFGPGTRLTVT.

CDR3 region: CASSLDLAGLQETQYF. The CDR3 coding sequence is TGTGCCAGCAGTTTAGATTTAGCGGGATTACAAGAGACCCAGTACTTC. The chain recombines TRBV28 with TRBJ2-5, with TRBD2 matching 8 bases. V lost 2 bases, J lost 2 bases, and 7 bases stayed unmatched. Germline V gene data show CDR1 as MDHEN and CDR2 as SYDVKM. This CDR3 has 16 residues.

The rearrangement links TRBV20-1 to TRBJ2-7; D is possibly TRBD2 (6 bases). There are 18 residues in the CDR3. Germline V CDR1 and CDR2: DFQATT, SNEGSKA (reference sequence). With 0 bases removed from V and 6 bases from J, the gap between germline ends came to 27 bases. This chain's CDR3 is CSARDFPPSEAGFSEQYF. CDR3 nucleotides: TGCAGTGCTAGAGATTTTCCCCCCTCGGAAGCGGGTTTCTCCGAGCAGTACTTC.

The chain employs TRBV20-1 and TRBJ2-7; TRBD2 matches at 13 bases. The ends lost 3 bases at V and 7 bases at J; junction bases unmatched: 9. The CDR3 contains 15 residues. Germline assignment: CDR1 DFQATT and CDR2 SNEGSKA (reference sequence). The CDR3 DNA reads TGCAGTGCTAGGGAACTAGCGGGGGGGGACAATGAGCAGTACTTC. This codes for CSARELAGGDNEQYF.

This chain uses TRBV28 with TRBJ1-2; unclear D gene. The CDR3 is 15 residues long. From germline, CDR1 is MDHEN and CDR2 SYDVKM. V lost 2 bases and J 4 bases, leaving 14 bases between the germline ends. The DNA for the CDR3 is TGTGCCAGCAGTTTAGGACTCCGGCGTTCCTATGGCTACACCTTC. Translating it yields CASSLGLRRSYGYTF.

The V gene is TRBV12-3 or TRBV12-4, the J gene TRBJ2-1; 8 positions agree with TRBD2. Trimming at V came to 7 bases and at J to 7 bases, leaving 9 bases not matched to a gene. The CDR3 runs to 14 residues. CDR3 sequence reads: CASIISGTRNEQFF. CDR3 coding DNA: TGTGCCAGCATTATTAGCGGGACACGAAATGAGCAGTTCTTC.

This clonotype was counted a few times. The rearrangement joins TRBV6-1 to TRBJ2-4; the match to TRBD1 covers 8 bases. The J call is uncertain, as TRBJ2-7 better fits the DNA end. CDR1 MNHNS and CDR2 SASEGT come from the germline V gene. The CDR3 runs 13 residues. The CDR3 DNA is TGTGCCAGCAGTGTAGGACAGGGTGGCGAGCAGTACTTC. Amino acid sequence: CASSVGQGGEQYF.

CDR3 DNA sequence: TGTGCCAGCAGCTCTCGATTCGGCGAGCAGTACTTC. Translated: CASSSRFGEQYF. The chain joins TRBV13 to TRBJ2-4; D gene unclear. The DNA matches TRBJ2-7 better at its end, which makes the J call doubtful. Germline assignment: CDR1 PRHDT and CDR2 FYEKMQ (reference sequence). The CDR3 has 12 amino acids.

The J gene is TRBJ1-6, the V gene TRBV7-9; D remains ambiguous. The V end was cut by 7 bases, the J end by 10 bases, with 14 bases between. The CDR3 loop spans 13 amino acids. CDR1 is SEHNR and CDR2 is FQNEAQ in the germline V gene (reference sequence). Here the CDR3 DNA reads TGTGCCAGCACCGAGACCTTAGGGTCACCCCTCCACTTT. Translating gives CASTETLGSPLHF.

As to this clonotype: The junction departs from germline at one end; a sequencing error may be responsible. This chain's CDR3 is CVSSSGLAGGKGNEQFF. CDR3 DNA: TGTGTCAGCAGCTCCGGACTAGCGGGTGGCAAAGGGAATGAGCAGTTCTTC. V usage is TRBV7-2 and J usage is TRBJ2-1; 11 nucleotides match TRBD2. CDR1 is SGHTA and CDR2 is FQGNSA in the germline V gene. CDR3 length: 17 residues.

J is TRBJ2-1 and V is TRBV7-3; TRBD1 might be the D (6 bases). Germline lookup yields CDR1 SGHTA and CDR2 FQGTGA. V was trimmed by 6 bases and J by 15 bases, leaving 24 bases between them. This CDR3 is built from 14 residues. CDR3 DNA: TGTGCCAGCAGTAGGGGGAGTCCCCCCAATAGGCGGTTCTTC. Protein sequence: CASSRGSPPNRRFF.